Described below is a single T cell receptor beta chain sequence and its context. These data come from a study of blood T cell repertoires in COVID-19. Study as a whole: The cDNA or gDNA used as material had been derived from T cells, B-cell-depleted T cells, or PBMCs.

In the authors' methods: The assay estimated nucleated cells by amplifying reference gene primers. Assay used: immunoSEQ multiplex PCR; TCRdb lists only in-frame clones, some missing. That table gives V, J and clone size, and the DNA gave D and trimming. The sample contains about 300,000 clones, around 90% of which appear only once. The V gene lost 1 base and the J gene lost 5 bases, with 14 bases spanning the gap. This CDR3 spans 15 amino acids. CDR1 is LGHNA, CDR2 YSLEER, per germline. The study recruited people aged roughly 18 to 100 years across around 23 US areas. Categorization into cohorts depended on clinical history that participants reported.

The material sequenced was PBMCs or T cells enriched from blood (not recorded which). This chain links TRBV4-3 with TRBJ2-5; maybe TRBD2 (6 bases). The TCR comes from a man aged 60-69 years who had recovered from COVID-19. The CDR3 loop reads CASSQGGTAGETQYF. The CDR3 bases are TGCGCCAGCAGCCAAGGGGGGACCGCGGGGGAGACCCAGTACTTC.